The 19 T cell receptor beta chains in this list originate from one sample, sequenced in a study of control samples from healthy donors and cancer patients. Sequencing was performed with immunoSEQ multiplex PCR; in TCRdb, only in-frame clones are kept and a portion is missing. The repertoire holds some 87,000 clones, with 91% as singletons. The sequenced material came from blood. The receptor set was obtained from a man in his thirties or forties in good health.

This rearrangement joins TRBV7-2 to TRBJ2-7; 7 nucleotides line up with TRBD2. Germline CDR1 and CDR2: SGHTA and FQGNSA. The CDR3 contains 16 residues. J lost 0 bases, V lost 1 base, and 6 bases had no gene match. The DNA of the CDR3 is TGTGCCAGCAGCTTAGTAGTTAGCGGGTACTCCTACGAGCAGTACTTC. Its translation is CASSLVVSGYSYEQYF.

CDR3 coding DNA: TGTGCCAGCAGCCCGGGGGAGATAGATACGCAGTATTTT. Residues: CASSPGEIDTQYF. The chain is built from TRBV2 and TRBJ2-3; possible D gene TRBD2, 6 bases. V gave up 6 bases and J gave up 5 bases, with 12 bases separating them. CDR1 is SNHLY, CDR2 FYNNEI, per germline. The CDR3 loop spans 13 amino acids.

For the CDR3, the DNA is TGTGCCTGGAGTCCAGCGAACACTGAAGCTTTCTTT. Its translation is CAWSPANTEAFF. V usage is TRBV30 and J usage is TRBJ1-1; D not resolved. Germline assignment: CDR1 GTSNPN and CDR2 SVGIG (reference sequence). The V end lost 2 bases, the J end lost 1 base, and 5 bases lay between the germline ends. The CDR3 has 12 residues.

The genes are TRBV28 and TRBJ2-5; TRBD2 is a possible D gene (6 bases). Germline CDR1 reads MDHEN; CDR2 reads SYDVKM. Between the trimmed V and J ends, which lost 2 bases and 4 bases, there was a span of 14 bases. The CDR3 has 15 residues. The CDR3 spells CASSLRGSLGETQYF. Written as DNA, the CDR3 is TGTGCCAGCAGTTTACGGGGGAGTCTAGGAGAGACCCAGTACTTC.

The chain joins TRBV5-4 to TRBJ2-5, with 8 bases identical to TRBD2. V dropped 0 bases and J dropped 5; count of bases not matched to a gene: 9. The CDR3 runs to 16 residues. Germline CDR1 reads SGHNT; CDR2 reads YYREEE (reference sequence). CDR3: CASSLASRGGRETQYF. CDR3 DNA: TGTGCCAGCAGCTTGGCAAGCCGGGGGGGCCGGGAGACCCAGTACTTC.

This rearrangement joins TRBV7-3 to TRBJ2-3, with 9 bases aligning to TRBD2. Unmatched junction bases numbered 7, after V lost 3 bases and J lost 6 bases. The CDR3 spans 15 residues. Germline V gene lookup returns CDR1 SGHTA and CDR2 FQGTGA. The CDR3 region is CASSFGGRAADTQYF. CDR3 coding DNA: TGTGCCAGCAGCTTTGGCGGGAGGGCCGCTGATACGCAGTATTTT. The whole variable domain, filled in from reference TRBV7-3 and TRBJ2-3, reads GAGVSQTPSNKVTEKGKYVELRCDPISGHTALYWYRQSLGQGPEFLIYFQGTGAADDSGLPNDRFFAVRPEGSVSTLKIQRTERGDSAVYLCASSFGGRAADTQYFGPGTRLTVL.

This clone has a single count. V gene TRBV30 combines with J gene TRBJ1-5; D possibly corresponds to TRBD1 (5 bases). Trimming stripped 2 bases from V and 1 base from J, with 6 bases between. Germline V gene sequence: CDR1 GTSNPN, CDR2 SVGIG (reference sequence). CDR3 length: 13 amino acids. Here the CDR3 DNA reads TGTGCCTGGAGTAGACAGAGCAATCAGCCCCAGCATTTT. This translates into CAWSRQSNQPQHF.

V and J are TRBV2 and TRBJ2-2, with a possible D match to TRBD2 (6 bases). Germline V CDR1 and CDR2: SNHLY, FYNNEI. The CDR3 is 12 amino acids. V was cut by 8 bases and J by 6 bases, with 10 bases left in between. CDR3 in DNA: TGTGCCAGCGGGCGGGAACCCGGGGAGCTGTTTTTT. It specifies CASGREPGELFF.

V and J are TRBV12-5 and TRBJ1-5, with D possibly being TRBD1 (5 bases). CDR1 is LGHNT and CDR2 is FRNRAP in the germline V gene. This CDR3 contains 16 residues. The V gene lost 2 bases and the J gene lost 9 bases, with 20 bases spanning the gap. The CDR3 nucleotides read TGTGCTAGTGGTTTGAGCCGGGACCCCGGTAATGGGCCCCAGCATTTT. It encodes CASGLSRDPGNGPQHF.

Written as DNA, the CDR3 is TGTGCCACCAGCAGAGATCGCGGCCGTAGGGACCGAACCTACGAGCAGTACTTC. It encodes CATSRDRGRRDRTYEQYF. The chain has TRBV15 and TRBJ2-7, with D perhaps being TRBD1 or TRBD2 (5 bases each). CDR3 length: 18 amino acids. The V end lost 0 bases, the J end lost 2 bases, and 20 bases lay between the germline ends. The germline gives CDR1 LNHNV, CDR2 YYDKDF (reference sequence). Full variable domain (missing parts from reference TRBV15 and TRBJ2-7): DAMVIQNPRYQVTQFGKPVTLSCSQTLNHNVMYWYQQKSSQAPKLLFHYYDKDFNNEADTPDNFQSRRPNTSFCFLDIRSPGLGDTAMYLCATSRDRGRRDRTYEQYFGPGTRLTVT.

V gene TRBV5-1 combines with J gene TRBJ2-7, with 7 nucleotides matching TRBD1. The CDR3 is 15 amino acids. In germline, CDR1 is SGHRS, CDR2 YFSETQ. V was clipped by 4 bases and J by 3 bases; unmatched bases: 10. The CDR3 sequence: CASSTGDSLYYEQYF. CDR3 bases: TGCGCCAGCAGCACCGGGGACAGTCTATACTACGAGCAGTACTTC.

The genes are TRBV5-4 and TRBJ2-6; D remains unclear. The germline V gene has CDR1 SGHNT and CDR2 YYREEE (reference sequence). The CDR3 length is 16 residues. V was cut by 1 base and J by 0 bases, with 8 bases left in between. CDR3 nucleotides: TGTGCCAGCAGCTTGTTCCGGGCCTCTGGGGCCAACGTCCTGACTTTC. Amino acid sequence: CASSLFRASGANVLTF. Filled out from reference TRBV5-4 and TRBJ2-6, the complete variable domain reads ETGVTQSPTHLIKTRGQQVTLRCSSQSGHNTVSWYQQALGQGPQFIFQYYREEENGRGNFPPRFSGLQFPNYSSELNVNALELDDSALYLCASSLFRASGANVLTFGAGSRLTVL.

The chain carries TRBV18 and TRBJ2-1, with 9 nucleotides matching TRBD2. Germline-derived CDR1 and CDR2 are KGHSH and LQKENI. This CDR3 contains 17 residues. V gave up 6 bases and J gave up 0 bases; unmatched junction bases: 9. This CDR3 reads CASSPTAGGSSYNEQFF. The CDR3 DNA follows: TGTGCCAGCTCCCCCACAGCGGGGGGAAGCTCCTACAATGAGCAGTTCTTC.

The chain joins TRBV14 to TRBJ2-2; 11 nucleotides align to TRBD1. The V gene end was trimmed by 4 bases and the J gene end by 9 bases; junction bases not matched to a gene: 10. The V gene's germline CDR1 is SGHDN and CDR2 FVKESK. This CDR3 is built from 16 residues. CDR3 region: CASSRLGQGAYRELFF. CDR3 nucleotides: TGTGCCAGCAGCCGTCTAGGACAGGGGGCTTACCGGGAGCTGTTTTTT.

The rearrangement links TRBV10-1 to TRBJ1-2; 10 bases fit TRBD1. The CDR3 has 16 amino acids. V lost 0 bases to trimming and J lost 6 bases; unmatched junction nucleotides: 7. Germline V gene sequence: CDR1 WNHNN, CDR2 SYGVQD (reference sequence). The CDR3 DNA reads TGCGCCAGCAGTGAGTCGATCGGACAGGGGGTGAATGGCTACACCTTC. This sequence encodes CASSESIGQGVNGYTF.

V gene TRBV19 combines with J gene TRBJ2-1, with 9 positions matching TRBD1. CDR1 LNHDA and CDR2 SQIVND come from the germline V gene (reference sequence). The CDR3 spans 18 residues. The V and J ends lost 2 bases and 1 base, in that order; junction bases with no gene match: 9. The CDR3 region is CASSILFKQGASYNEQFF. The CDR3, as DNA: TGTGCCAGTAGTATACTGTTCAAACAGGGGGCGTCCTACAATGAGCAGTTCTTC.

V and J are TRBV19 and TRBJ2-7, with 7 bases fitting TRBD1. CDR1 is LNHDA and CDR2 is SQIVND in the germline V gene (reference sequence). J lost 3 bases, V lost 0 bases, and 5 bases had no gene match. The length of the CDR3 is 15 residues. The CDR3 DNA follows: TGTGCCAGTAGTATAGATAACGCAGGGGGCTACGAGCAGTACTTC. Translation: CASSIDNAGGYEQYF.

The V gene is TRBV7-6, the J gene TRBJ2-3; 7 bases agree with TRBD1. CDR1 is SGHVS, CDR2 FNYEAQ, per germline. J gave up 1 base and V 3 bases, and 4 bases lay outside the gene matches. The CDR3 has 15 residues. The CDR3 sequence: CASSLEGQGTDTQYF. CDR3 coding DNA: TGTGCCAGCAGCTTGGAAGGACAGGGCACAGATACGCAGTATTTT.

This chain joins TRBV5-5 and TRBJ1-3; the match to TRBD1 covers 11 bases. The ends lost 4 bases at V and 4 bases at J; junction bases unmatched: 7. Looked up from germline, CDR1 is SGHKS and CDR2 is YYEKEE (reference sequence). The CDR3 sequence is 16 residues long. The CDR3 DNA follows: TGTGCCAGCAGCGCCTGGGACAGGGGGACAGGAAACACCATATATTTT. Protein sequence: CASSAWDRGTGNTIYF.